A selection of T cell receptor beta chains follows, all from one sample in a study of neurological immune-mediated disorders. TCRdb reprocessed the 5' RACE reads via MiXCR and lists one record per CDR3 protein. The table has about 22,000 distinct CDR3 sequences, about 10% seen once. Sequenced material: PBMCs. The receptors come from a woman between 55 and 75 years old with HTLV-1-associated myelopathy (HAM/TSP). CDR3s include the opening cysteine and the closing phenylalanine or tryptophan. A D gene is named only where the DNA matches it firmly. Where a row states a size, it is once, few, many or the class of an expanded clone; other rows omit it.

CDR3 protein,CDR3 DNA,clone size,J gene,D gene,V gene
CASSQLAHSYNEQFF,TGTGCCAGCAGTCAACTAGCGCACTCCTACAATGAGCAGTTCTTC,many,TRBJ2-1,TRBD2,TRBV6-5
CSAAGANYGYTF,TGCAGTGCCGCCGGGGCCAACTATGGCTACACCTTC,many,TRBJ1-2,NA,TRBV20-1
CASSLGWGTVGRGYTF,TGTGCCAGCAGCTTAGGTTGGGGGACGGTTGGACGGGGCTACACCTTC,many,TRBJ1-2,NA,TRBV7-2
CAWSATGSTYEQYF,TGTGCCTGGAGTGCGACAGGGTCTACCTACGAGCAGTACTTC,many,TRBJ2-7,TRBD1,TRBV30
CSARKPGQARNSPLHF,TGCAGTGCTAGAAAGCCGGGACAGGCGCGGAATTCACCCCTCCACTTT,medium-sized,TRBJ1-6,TRBD1,TRBV20-1
CSARIGGQATQPQHF,TGCAGTGCGAGAATCGGAGGACAGGCAACTCAGCCCCAGCATTTT,medium-sized,TRBJ1-5,TRBD1,TRBV20-1
CASSSLGDYNEQFF,TGTGCCAGCAGCTCTTTAGGGGACTACAATGAGCAGTTCTTC,many,TRBJ2-1,NA,TRBV7-6
CASSSPGNPGGEKLFF,TGTGCCAGCAGTTCTCCCGGGAACCCGGGAGGTGAAAAACTGTTTTTT,many,TRBJ1-4,NA,TRBV6-5
CASSYARGSTNEKLFF,TGTGCCAGCAGTTACGCCAGGGGGTCAACTAATGAAAAACTGTTTTTT,many,TRBJ1-4,TRBD1,TRBV6-5
CASSLGKRLTHTQSF,TGCGCCAGCAGCTTGGGGAAGAGGTTGACACATACGCAGTCTTTT,NA,TRBJ2-3,NA,TRBV5-1
CASSQGGGTDEQFF,TGTGCCAGCAGCCAAGGGGGGGGCACAGATGAGCAGTTCTTC,few,TRBJ2-1,NA,TRBV3-1
CATSFRRGDTQYF,TGTGCCACCAGTTTCCGTAGGGGGGATACGCAGTATTTT,many,TRBJ2-3,NA,TRBV15
CSVEQGAGNYGYTF,TGCAGCGTCGAACAGGGGGCAGGGAACTATGGCTACACCTTC,NA,TRBJ1-2,TRBD1,TRBV29-1
CASILTLTGVGYTF,TGTGCCAGCATCCTGACCCTGACAGGGGTTGGCTACACCTTC,NA,TRBJ1-2,TRBD1,TRBV5-5
CASSSTGTGELFF,TGTGCCAGCAGTAGTACAGGGACCGGGGAGCTGTTTTTT,many,TRBJ2-2,NA,TRBV6-1